The 3 T cell receptor beta chains below all came from one sample that was sequenced in a study of T cells in Graves' hyperthyroidism and ophthalmopathy. RNA transcripts were the template for amplifying TCR beta CDR3 regions. When the TCR CDR3 underwent first-round RT-PCR, the HTBI primer set was used. TCRdb ran MiXCR on the multiplex PCR reads and lists one entry per CDR3 protein. Of more than 500,000 distinct CDR3 sequences detected, approximately 15% appear once; the ten largest clones hold about 15%. The material sequenced was blood. The origin of the receptors is a woman aged 40 to 50 with Graves' hyperthyroidism.

This clonotype came up a few times. J is TRBJ1-5 and V is TRBV12-3 or TRBV12-4; possibly TRBD1 for D (6 bases). With 4 bases removed from V and 4 bases from J, the gap between germline ends came to 26 bases. The CDR3 contains 19 residues. The CDR3 DNA reads TGTGCCAGCAGTTCAGGGGTTGGGTTTGGCACACCAGGAAATCAGCCCCAGCATTTT. Amino acids: CASSSGVGFGTPGNQPQHF.

This clonotype is a singleton in its sample. One base away lies a much larger clone, so this may be a sequencing read error. The chain carries TRBV7-8 and TRBJ1-1; unclear D gene. Germline V CDR1 and CDR2: SGHVS, FQNEAQ. The CDR3 has 12 amino acids. The CDR3 here is CASSLTRTRASF. The CDR3 DNA is TGTGCCAGCAGCTTGACTCGGACGAGGGCTTCCTTT.

In its sample, this clonotype was seen many times. This chain links TRBV28 with TRBJ2-1; D possibly corresponds to TRBD2 (6 bases). The CDR3 loop spans 17 amino acids. Germline CDR1 MDHEN, CDR2 SYDVKM. The V and J ends lost 4 bases and 2 bases respectively, with 18 bases between them. The CDR3 DNA reads as TGTGCCAGCAGTTCACCAGGCCGGGAGTCAACCTACAATGAGCAGTTCTTC. Translation gives CASSSPGRESTYNEQFF. Filled out from reference TRBV28 and TRBJ2-1, the complete variable domain reads DVKVTQSSRYLVKRTGEKVFLECVQDMDHENMFWYRQDPGLGLRLIYFSYDVKMKEKGDIPEGYSVSREKKERFSLILESASTNQTSMYLCASSSPGRESTYNEQFFGPGTRLTVL.